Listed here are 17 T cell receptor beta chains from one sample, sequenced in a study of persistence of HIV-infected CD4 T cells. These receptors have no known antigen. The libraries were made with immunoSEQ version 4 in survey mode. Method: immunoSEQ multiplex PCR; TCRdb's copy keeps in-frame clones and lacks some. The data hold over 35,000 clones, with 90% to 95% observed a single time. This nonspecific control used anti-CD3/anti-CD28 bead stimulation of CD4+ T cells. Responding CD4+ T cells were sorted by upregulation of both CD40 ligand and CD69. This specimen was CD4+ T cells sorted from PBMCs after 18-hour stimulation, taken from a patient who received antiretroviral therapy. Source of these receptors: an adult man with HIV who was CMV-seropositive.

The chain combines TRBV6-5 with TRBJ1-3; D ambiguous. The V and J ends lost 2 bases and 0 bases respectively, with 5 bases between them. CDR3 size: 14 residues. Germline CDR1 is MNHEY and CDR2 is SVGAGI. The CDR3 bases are TGTGCCAGCAGTTACGACAACTCTGGAAACACCATATATTTT. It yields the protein CASSYDNSGNTIYF.

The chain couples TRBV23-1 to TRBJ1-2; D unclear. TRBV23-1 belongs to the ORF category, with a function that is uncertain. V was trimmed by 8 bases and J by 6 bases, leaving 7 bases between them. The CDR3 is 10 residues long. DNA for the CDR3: TGCGCCAGCCCCCAGAATGGCTACACCTTC. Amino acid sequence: CASPQNGYTF.

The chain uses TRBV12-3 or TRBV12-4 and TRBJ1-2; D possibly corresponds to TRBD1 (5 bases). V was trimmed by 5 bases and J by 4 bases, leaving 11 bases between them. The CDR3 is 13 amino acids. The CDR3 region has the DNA TGTGCCAGCAGTCCCAGGGTTTTCTATGGCTACACCTTC. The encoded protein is CASSPRVFYGYTF.

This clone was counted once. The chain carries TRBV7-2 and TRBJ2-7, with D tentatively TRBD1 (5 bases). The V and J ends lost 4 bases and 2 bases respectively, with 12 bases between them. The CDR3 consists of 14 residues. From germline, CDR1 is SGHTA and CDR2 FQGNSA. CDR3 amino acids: CASSSRQTPYEQYF. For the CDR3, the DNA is TGTGCCAGCAGCTCCAGACAGACCCCCTACGAGCAGTACTTC.

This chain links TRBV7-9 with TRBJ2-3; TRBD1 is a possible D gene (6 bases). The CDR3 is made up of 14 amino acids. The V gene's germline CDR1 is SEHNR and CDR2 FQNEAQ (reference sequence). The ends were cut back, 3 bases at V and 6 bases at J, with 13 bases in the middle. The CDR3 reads CASSFVQGVDTQYF. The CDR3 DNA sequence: TGTGCCAGCAGCTTTGTACAGGGAGTCGATACGCAGTATTTT.

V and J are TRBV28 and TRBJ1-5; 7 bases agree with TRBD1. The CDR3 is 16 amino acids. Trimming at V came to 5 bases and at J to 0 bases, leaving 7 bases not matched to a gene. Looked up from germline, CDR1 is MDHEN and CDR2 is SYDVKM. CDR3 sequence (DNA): TGTGCCAGCAGTACGTTGGACAGGTATAGCAATCAGCCCCAGCATTTT. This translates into CASSTLDRYSNQPQHF.

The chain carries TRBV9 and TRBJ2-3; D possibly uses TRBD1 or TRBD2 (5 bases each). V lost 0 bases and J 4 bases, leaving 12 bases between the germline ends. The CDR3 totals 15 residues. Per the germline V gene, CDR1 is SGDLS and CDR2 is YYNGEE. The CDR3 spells CASSVATRDADTQYF. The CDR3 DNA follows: TGTGCCAGCAGCGTAGCTACAAGGGACGCAGATACGCAGTATTTT. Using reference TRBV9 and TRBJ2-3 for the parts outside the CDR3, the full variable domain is DSGVTQTPKHLITATGQRVTLRCSPRSGDLSVYWYQQSLDQGLQFLIQYYNGEERAKGNILERFSAQQFPDLHSELNLSSLELGDSALYFCASSVATRDADTQYFGPGTRLTVL.

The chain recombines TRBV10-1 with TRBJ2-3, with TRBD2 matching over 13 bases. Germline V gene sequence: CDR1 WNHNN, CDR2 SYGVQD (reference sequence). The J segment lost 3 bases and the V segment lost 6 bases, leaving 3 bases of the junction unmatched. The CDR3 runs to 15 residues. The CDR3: CASSWGLAGTDTQYF. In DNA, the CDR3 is TGCGCCAGCAGCTGGGGACTAGCGGGGACAGATACGCAGTATTTT.

CDR3 sequence reads: CASSLTPAGQGSTGELFF. CDR3 in DNA: TGTGCCAGCAGCTTAACCCCCGCTGGACAGGGGAGCACCGGGGAGCTGTTTTTT. The V gene is TRBV7-3, the J gene TRBJ2-2; 9 nucleotides align to TRBD1. The trim removed 0 bases at V and 4 bases at J, leaving 9 bases unmatched. The CDR3 sequence is 18 residues long. The germline V gene has CDR1 SGHTA and CDR2 FQGTGA. Full variable domain (rest looked up from reference TRBV7-3 and TRBJ2-2): GAGVSQTPSNKVTEKGKYVELRCDPISGHTALYWYRQSLGQGPEFLIYFQGTGAADDSGLPNDRFFAVRPEGSVSTLKIQRTERGDSAVYLCASSLTPAGQGSTGELFFGEGSRLTVL.

The CDR3 coding sequence is TGCGCCAGCAGTCTGGGACAGGTCCGCAACACTGAAGCTTTCTTT. Translating it yields CASSLGQVRNTEAFF. The rearrangement joins TRBV5-1 to TRBJ1-1; TRBD1 agrees at 8 bases. V was clipped by 5 bases and J by 2 bases; unmatched bases: 8. There are 15 residues in the CDR3. Germline CDR1 and CDR2: SGHRS and YFSETQ.

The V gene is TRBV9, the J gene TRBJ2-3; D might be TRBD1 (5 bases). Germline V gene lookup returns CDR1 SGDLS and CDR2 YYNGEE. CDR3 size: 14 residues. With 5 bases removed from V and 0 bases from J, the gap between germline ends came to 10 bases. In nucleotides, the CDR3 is TGTGCCAGCAGGCAGGGTACTAGCACAGATACGCAGTATTTT. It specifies CASRQGTSTDTQYF.

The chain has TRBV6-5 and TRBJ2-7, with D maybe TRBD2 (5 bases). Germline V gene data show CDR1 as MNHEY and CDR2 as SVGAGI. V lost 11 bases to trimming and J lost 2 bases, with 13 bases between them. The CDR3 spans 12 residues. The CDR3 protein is CAPKDFTYEQYF. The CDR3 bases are TGTGCCCCCAAGGACTTTACCTACGAGCAGTACTTC.

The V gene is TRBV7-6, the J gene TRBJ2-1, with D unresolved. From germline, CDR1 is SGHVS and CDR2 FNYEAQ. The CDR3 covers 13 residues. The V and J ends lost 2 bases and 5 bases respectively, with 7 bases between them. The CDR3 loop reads CASSLSRNNEQFF. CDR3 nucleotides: TGTGCCAGCAGCTTAAGCCGTAACAATGAGCAGTTCTTC.

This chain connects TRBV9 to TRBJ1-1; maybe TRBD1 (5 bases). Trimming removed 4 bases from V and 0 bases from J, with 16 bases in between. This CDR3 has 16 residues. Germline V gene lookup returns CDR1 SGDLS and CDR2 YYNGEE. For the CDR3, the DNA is TGTGCCAGCAGCATTTTATCGGGGCTGATGAACACTGAAGCTTTCTTT. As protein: CASSILSGLMNTEAFF. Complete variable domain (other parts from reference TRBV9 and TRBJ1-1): DSGVTQTPKHLITATGQRVTLRCSPRSGDLSVYWYQQSLDQGLQFLIQYYNGEERAKGNILERFSAQQFPDLHSELNLSSLELGDSALYFCASSILSGLMNTEAFFGQGTRLTVV.

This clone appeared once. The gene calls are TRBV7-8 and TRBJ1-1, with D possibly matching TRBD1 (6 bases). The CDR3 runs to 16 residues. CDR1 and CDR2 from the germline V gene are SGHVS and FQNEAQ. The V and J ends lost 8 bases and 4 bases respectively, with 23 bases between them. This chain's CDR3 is CASALRQVLFGTEAFF. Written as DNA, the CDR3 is TGTGCCAGCGCCCTGAGACAGGTCTTATTTGGCACTGAAGCTTTCTTT.

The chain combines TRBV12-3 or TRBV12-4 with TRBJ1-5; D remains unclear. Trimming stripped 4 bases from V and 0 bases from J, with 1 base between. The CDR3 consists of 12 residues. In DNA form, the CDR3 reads TGTGCCAGCAGTTATAGCAATCAGCCCCAGCATTTT. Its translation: CASSYSNQPQHF.

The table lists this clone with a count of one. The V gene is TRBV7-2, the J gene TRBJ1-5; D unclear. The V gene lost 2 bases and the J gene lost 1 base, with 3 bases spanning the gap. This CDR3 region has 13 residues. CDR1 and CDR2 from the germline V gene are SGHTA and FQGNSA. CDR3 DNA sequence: TGTGCCAGCAGCTTATCGAGCAATCAGCCCCAGCATTTT. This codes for CASSLSSNQPQHF.